This TCR beta chain is drawn from a study of OX40 agonist ivuxolimab in advanced cancers. Study overall: Cohort: roughly 80% men, mean age approximately 64, aged roughly 23 to 79.

Germline V lookup: CDR1 SGHDT, CDR2 YYEEEE. J was trimmed by 0 bases and V by 4 bases; bases with no gene match: 12. This CDR3 comprises 18 residues. The cohort excluded patients with autoimmune disease history or systemic immunosuppression. Cycle 7 day 1, cycle 4 day 1, and baseline were the timepoints at which blood was sampled. This table comes from immunoSEQ multiplex PCR, and its TCRdb copy is limited to in-frame clones, with some not included. This table has 75,000 to 95,000 clones, roughly nine tenths appearing once. Here the sequenced sample was CD4+ or CD8+ T cells sorted from blood, taken in a trial of the OX40 agonist ivuxolimab. The genes are TRBV5-6 and TRBJ2-1; 8 bases map to TRBD2. This TCR was recovered from an adult with an advanced solid tumor such as melanoma, head and neck, liver or kidney cancer. CDR3 nucleotide sequence: TGTGCCAGCAGCGGTGGCCGGGGGGGCCGATACTCCTACAATGAGCAGTTCTTC. Translating it yields CASSGGRGGRYSYNEQFF.